Below, 6 T cell receptor beta chains from the same sample are listed, as sequenced in a study of vaccination effects on CD4 cells after COVID-19. Generated by immunoSEQ multiplex PCR, the TCRdb table keeps only in-frame clones and is missing some. The sample shows fewer than 85,000 clones, 78% of them seen only once. Before sequencing, viral peptide pools were used by the ViraFEST assay to expand antigen-specific CD4+ T cells. The culture ran for approximately 11 days before CD4+ T cells were isolated. None of the vaccinated had previously contracted SARS-CoV-2, and their nucleocapsid antibodies tested negative. Their specific antigens are unknown. The input for sequencing was CD4+ T cells from PBMCs cultured with SARS-CoV-2 spike peptides, taken before COVID-19 vaccination. The receptors shown here come from a human donor who received a COVID-19 vaccine.

V gene TRBV11-3 combines with J gene TRBJ2-1, with 10 bases that match TRBD2. The CDR3 is 14 amino acids. The germline V gene encodes CDR1 SGHNT and CDR2 YENEEA. J gave up 9 bases and V 3 bases, and 5 bases lay outside the gene matches. CDR3 nucleotides: TGTGCCAGCAGCTTCCTAGCGGGGGTGGGTGAGCAGTTCTTC. Its translation is CASSFLAGVGEQFF. Full variable domain (missing parts from reference TRBV11-3 and TRBJ2-1): EAGVVQSPRYKIIEKKQPVAFWCNPISGHNTLYWYLQNLGQGPELLIRYENEEAVDDSQLPKDRFSAERLKGVDSTLKIQPAELGDSAVYLCASSFLAGVGEQFFGPGTRLTVL.

The chain uses TRBV25-1 and TRBJ2-3; possible D gene TRBD2, 6 bases. The V gene lost 3 bases and the J gene lost 0 bases, with 10 bases spanning the gap. Per germline, CDR1 MGHDK and CDR2 SYGVNS. This CDR3 is built from 15 residues. The chain's CDR3 is CASSDPGTSTDTQYF. The CDR3 nucleotides read TGTGCCAGCAGTGACCCCGGGACTAGCACAGATACGCAGTATTTT.

This chain connects TRBV6-6 to TRBJ1-5, with no clear D. V lost 6 bases and J lost 4, with 13 bases in between. CDR3 length: 14 amino acids. CDR1 is MNHNY and CDR2 is SVGAGI in the germline V gene (reference sequence). CDR3 amino acids: CASSSLPGNQPQHF. CDR3 bases: TGTGCCAGCAGCTCGCTGCCTGGGAATCAGCCCCAGCATTTT.

V and J are TRBV5-1 and TRBJ2-5, with 7 bases that match TRBD2. The CDR3 contains 14 residues. With 7 bases clipped from V and 0 bases from J, the junction kept 6 bases outside the gene matches. Germline-derived CDR1 and CDR2 are SGHRS and YFSETQ. The CDR3 region has the DNA TGCGCCAGCGGGGGAGGGGCGAACCAAGAGACCCAGTACTTC. This encodes CASGGGANQETQYF.

In this sample, this clone turned up once. This chain uses TRBV30 with TRBJ2-1; perhaps TRBD2 as D (6 bases). CDR1 and CDR2 (germline): GTSNPN, SVGIG (reference sequence). This CDR3 region has 16 residues. The V gene lost 4 bases and the J gene lost 0 bases, with 16 bases spanning the gap. CDR3 sequence: CAWNSAGGSSYNEQFF. CDR3 in DNA: TGTGCCTGGAATTCGGCCGGGGGAAGCTCCTACAATGAGCAGTTCTTC. The full variable domain, its missing parts supplied by reference TRBV30 and TRBJ2-1, is SQTIHQWPATLVQPVGSPLSLECTVEGTSNPNLYWYRQAAGRGLQLLFYSVGIGQISSEVPQNLSASRPQDRQFILSSKKLLLSDSGFYLCAWNSAGGSSYNEQFFGPGTRLTVL.

V usage is TRBV11-3 and J usage is TRBJ1-1, with a possible D match to TRBD1 (6 bases). V was pared by 8 bases and J by 6 bases, with 19 bases between. The CDR3 extends over 14 amino acids. Germline CDR1 is SGHNT and CDR2 is YENEEA. The CDR3, as DNA: TGTGCCAGCCTGGGGGGCGGGTGGGGAGCTGAAGCTTTCTTT. Translation gives CASLGGGWGAEAFF.